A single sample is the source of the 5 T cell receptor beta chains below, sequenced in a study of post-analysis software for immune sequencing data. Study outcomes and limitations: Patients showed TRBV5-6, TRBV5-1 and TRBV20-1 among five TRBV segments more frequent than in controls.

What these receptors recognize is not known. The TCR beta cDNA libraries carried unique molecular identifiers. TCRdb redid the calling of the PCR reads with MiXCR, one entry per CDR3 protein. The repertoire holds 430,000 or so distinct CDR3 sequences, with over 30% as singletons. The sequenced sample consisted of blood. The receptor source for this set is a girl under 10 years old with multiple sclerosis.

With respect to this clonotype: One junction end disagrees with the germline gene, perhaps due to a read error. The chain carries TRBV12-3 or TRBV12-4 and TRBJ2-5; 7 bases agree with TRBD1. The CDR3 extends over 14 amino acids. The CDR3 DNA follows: TGTGCCAGAAGTTTGGGCAGGGGGTATGAGACCCAGTACTTC. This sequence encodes CARSLGRGYETQYF.

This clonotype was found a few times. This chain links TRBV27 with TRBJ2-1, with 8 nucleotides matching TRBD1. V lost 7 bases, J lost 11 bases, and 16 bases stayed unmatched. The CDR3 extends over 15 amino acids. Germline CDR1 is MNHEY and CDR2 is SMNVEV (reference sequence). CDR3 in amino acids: CASTGTGTGEFKQFF. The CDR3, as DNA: TGTGCCAGCACCGGAACTGGGACAGGAGAATTTAAGCAGTTCTTC.

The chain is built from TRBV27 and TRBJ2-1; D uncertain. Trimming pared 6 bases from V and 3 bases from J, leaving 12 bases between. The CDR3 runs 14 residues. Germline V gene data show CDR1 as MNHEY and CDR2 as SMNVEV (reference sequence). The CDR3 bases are TGTGCCAGCAGACCCCAGGACCGCTACAATGAGCAGTTCTTC. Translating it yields CASRPQDRYNEQFF.

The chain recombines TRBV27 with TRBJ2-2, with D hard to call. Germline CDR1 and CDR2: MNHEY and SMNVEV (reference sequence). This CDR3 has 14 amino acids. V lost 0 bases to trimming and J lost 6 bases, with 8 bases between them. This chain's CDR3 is CASSLSKSAGELFF. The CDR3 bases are TGTGCCAGCAGTTTATCGAAATCGGCCGGGGAGCTGTTTTTT.

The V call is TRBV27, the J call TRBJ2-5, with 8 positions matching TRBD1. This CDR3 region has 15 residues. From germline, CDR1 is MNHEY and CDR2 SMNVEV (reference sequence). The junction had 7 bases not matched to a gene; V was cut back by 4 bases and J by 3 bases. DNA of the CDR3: TGTGCCAGCAGTTCATTCAGACAGGGGAAAGAGACCCAGTACTTC. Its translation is CASSSFRQGKETQYF.